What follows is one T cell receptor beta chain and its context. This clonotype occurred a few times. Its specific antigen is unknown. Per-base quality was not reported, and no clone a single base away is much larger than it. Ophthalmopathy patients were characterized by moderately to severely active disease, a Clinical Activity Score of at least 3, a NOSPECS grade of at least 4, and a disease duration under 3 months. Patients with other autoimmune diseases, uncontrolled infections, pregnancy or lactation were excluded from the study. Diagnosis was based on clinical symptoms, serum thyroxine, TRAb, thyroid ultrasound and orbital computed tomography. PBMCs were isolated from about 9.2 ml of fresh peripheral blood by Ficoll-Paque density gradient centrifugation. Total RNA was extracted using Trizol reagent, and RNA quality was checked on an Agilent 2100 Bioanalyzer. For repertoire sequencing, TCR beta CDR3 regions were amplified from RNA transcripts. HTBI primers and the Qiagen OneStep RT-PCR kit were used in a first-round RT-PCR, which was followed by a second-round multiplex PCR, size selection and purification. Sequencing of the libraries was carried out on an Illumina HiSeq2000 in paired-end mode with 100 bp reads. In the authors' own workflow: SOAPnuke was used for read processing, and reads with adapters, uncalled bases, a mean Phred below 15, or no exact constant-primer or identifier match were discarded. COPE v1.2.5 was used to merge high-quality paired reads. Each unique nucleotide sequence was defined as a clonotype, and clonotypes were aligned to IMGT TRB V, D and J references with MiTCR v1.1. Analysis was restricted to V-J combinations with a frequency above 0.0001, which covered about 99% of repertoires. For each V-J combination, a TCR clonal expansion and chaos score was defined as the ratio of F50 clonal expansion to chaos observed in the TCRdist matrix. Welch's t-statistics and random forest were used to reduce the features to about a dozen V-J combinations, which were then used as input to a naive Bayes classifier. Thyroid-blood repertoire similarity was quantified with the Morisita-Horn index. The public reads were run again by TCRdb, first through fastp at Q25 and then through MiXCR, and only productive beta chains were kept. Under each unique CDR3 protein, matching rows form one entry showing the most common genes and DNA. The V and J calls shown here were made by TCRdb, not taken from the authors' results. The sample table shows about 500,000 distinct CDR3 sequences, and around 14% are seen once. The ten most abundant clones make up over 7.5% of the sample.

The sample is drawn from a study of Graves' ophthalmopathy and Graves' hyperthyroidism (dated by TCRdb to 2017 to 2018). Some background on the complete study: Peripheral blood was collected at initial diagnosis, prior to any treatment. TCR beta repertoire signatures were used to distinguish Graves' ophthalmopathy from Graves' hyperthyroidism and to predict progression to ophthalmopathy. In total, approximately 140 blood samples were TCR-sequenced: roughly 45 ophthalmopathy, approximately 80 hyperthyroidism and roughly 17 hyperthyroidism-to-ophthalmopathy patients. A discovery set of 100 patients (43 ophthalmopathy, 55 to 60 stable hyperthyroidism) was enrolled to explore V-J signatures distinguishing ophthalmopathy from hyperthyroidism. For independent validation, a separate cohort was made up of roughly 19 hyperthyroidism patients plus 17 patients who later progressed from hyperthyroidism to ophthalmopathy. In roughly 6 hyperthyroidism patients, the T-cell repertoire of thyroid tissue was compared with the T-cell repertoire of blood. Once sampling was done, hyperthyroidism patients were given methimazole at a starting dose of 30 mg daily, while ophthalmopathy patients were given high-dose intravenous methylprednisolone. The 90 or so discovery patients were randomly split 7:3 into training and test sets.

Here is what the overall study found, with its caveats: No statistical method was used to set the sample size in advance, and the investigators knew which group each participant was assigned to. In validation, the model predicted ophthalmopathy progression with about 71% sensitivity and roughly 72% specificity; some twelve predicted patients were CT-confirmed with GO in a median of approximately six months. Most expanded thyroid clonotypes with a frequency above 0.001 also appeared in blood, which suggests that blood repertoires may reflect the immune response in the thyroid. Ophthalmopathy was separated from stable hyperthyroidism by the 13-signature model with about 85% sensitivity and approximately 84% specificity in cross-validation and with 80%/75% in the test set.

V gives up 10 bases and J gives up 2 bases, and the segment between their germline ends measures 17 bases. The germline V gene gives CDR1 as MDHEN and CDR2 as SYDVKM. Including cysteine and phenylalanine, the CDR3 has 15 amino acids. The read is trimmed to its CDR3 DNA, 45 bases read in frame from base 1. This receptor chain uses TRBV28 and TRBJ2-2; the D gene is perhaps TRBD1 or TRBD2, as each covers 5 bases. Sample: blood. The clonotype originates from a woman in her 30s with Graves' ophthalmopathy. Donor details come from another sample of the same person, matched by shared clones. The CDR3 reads CATWGGFSNTGELFF. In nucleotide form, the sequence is TGTGCCACCTGGGGCGGGTTTTCAAACACCGGGGAGCTGTTTTTT. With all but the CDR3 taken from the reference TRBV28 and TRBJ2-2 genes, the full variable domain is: DVKVTQSSRYLVKRTGEKVFLECVQDMDHENMFWYRQDPGLGLRLIYFSYDVKMKEKGDIPEGYSVSREKKERFSLILESASTNQTSMYLCATWGGFSNTGELFFGEGSRLTVL.